These 21 T cell receptor beta chains share one sample of origin, sequenced in a study of identical twins. TCRdb itself ran the 5' RACE reads through MiXCR, one entry per CDR3 protein. The table shows around 480,000 distinct CDR3 sequences, with approximately 14% occurring only once. The data also belong to a second study, concerning yellow fever vaccine responses in identical twins.

Material: CD4+ T cells sorted from blood. Receptor source: a woman aged 18-35 years in good health.

The chain joins TRBV3-1 to TRBJ2-4, with D perhaps TRBD1 (5 bases). In germline, CDR1 is LGHDT, CDR2 YNNKEL (reference sequence). The V end was cut by 4 bases, the J end by 4 bases, with 14 bases between. The CDR3 extends over 15 amino acids. The CDR3 DNA reads TGTGCCAGCAGCCCAGGGAACCTGTGGAAAAACATTCAGTACTTC. It encodes CASSPGNLWKNIQYF.

V usage is TRBV20-1 and J usage is TRBJ1-5; 8 nucleotides line up with TRBD1. Trimming cost V 3 bases and J 5 bases; bases outside gene matches: 12. Germline CDR1 reads DFQATT; CDR2 reads SNEGSKA (reference sequence). The CDR3 totals 16 residues. CDR3 amino acids: CSASRVTGGTYQPQHF. DNA of the CDR3: TGCAGTGCTAGTAGGGTAACAGGGGGAACGTATCAGCCCCAGCATTTT.

This clonotype was detected ten times or more. The chain couples TRBV12-3 or TRBV12-4 to TRBJ2-3; TRBD1 aligns across 7 bases. The CDR3 contains 15 residues. The V and J ends lost 7 bases and 3 bases, in that order; junction bases with no gene match: 10. The CDR3 nucleotides read TGTGCCAGCAACCCAACAGGGGTTGGGACAGATACGCAGTATTTT. It is translated as CASNPTGVGTDTQYF.

The V and J genes are TRBV6-5 and TRBJ2-1, with D perhaps matching TRBD2 (6 bases). The CDR3 sequence is 17 residues long. Per germline, CDR1 MNHEY and CDR2 SVGAGI. Trimming left V 0 bases short and J 0 bases short, with 12 bases between. CDR3 DNA: TGTGCCAGCAGTTACTCGGGACGGGGGAGCTCCTACAATGAGCAGTTCTTC. It yields the protein CASSYSGRGSSYNEQFF.

This clonotype has more than one count but fewer than ten. V is TRBV6-2 or TRBV6-3 and J is TRBJ2-7; D gene ambiguous. The V gene lost 5 bases and the J gene lost 2 bases, with 7 bases spanning the gap. From germline, CDR1 is MNHEY and CDR2 SVGEGT. The CDR3 is made up of 12 amino acids. CDR3 coding DNA: TGTGCCAGCAGTCAAACACCCTACGAGCAGTACTTC. This gives the protein CASSQTPYEQYF.

V and J are TRBV6-1 and TRBJ1-5, with a possible D match to TRBD1 (5 bases). The V end was cut by 4 bases, the J end by 2 bases, with 15 bases between. The CDR3 is 16 amino acids. In germline, CDR1 is MNHNS, CDR2 SASEGT. The CDR3 spells CASSALGHRGNQPQHF. Here the CDR3 DNA reads TGTGCCAGCAGTGCACTGGGGCATAGGGGCAATCAGCCCCAGCATTTT.

The sample holds a few counts of this clonotype. V usage is TRBV5-6 and J usage is TRBJ2-5; 7 bases line up with TRBD1. This CDR3 contains 15 residues. After removal of 2 bases from V and 1 base from J, the junction contained 5 bases not matched to a gene. In germline, CDR1 is SGHDT, CDR2 YYEEEE. DNA of the CDR3: TGTGCCAGCAGCTTCGGACAGGAGTTCCAAGAGACCCAGTACTTC. This sequence encodes CASSFGQEFQETQYF. The whole variable domain, filled in from reference TRBV5-6 and TRBJ2-5, reads DAGVTQSPTHLIKTRGQQVTLRCSPKSGHDTVSWYQQALGQGPQFIFQYYEEEERQRGNFPDRFSGHQFPNYSSELNVNALLLGDSALYLCASSFGQEFQETQYFGPGTRLLVL.

The chain combines TRBV18 with TRBJ1-4; 7 nucleotides agree with TRBD1. The CDR3 runs 15 residues. The V segment lost 6 bases and the J segment 7 bases; nucleotides outside the gene matches: 11. Germline CDR1 is KGHSH and CDR2 is LQKENI. The CDR3 DNA is TGTGCCAGCTCCCCGAAGGGGGCGCAGGCTGAAAAACTGTTTTTT. It specifies CASSPKGAQAEKLFF.

This clonotype turned up a few times. The chain combines TRBV5-1 with TRBJ2-1; 8 nucleotides line up with TRBD2. Trimming cost V 0 bases and J 6 bases; bases outside gene matches: 11. Germline V gene lookup returns CDR1 SGHRS and CDR2 YFSETQ. This CDR3 is 17 amino acids long. Here the CDR3 reads CASSLASGSGGRNEQFF. In DNA form, the CDR3 reads TGCGCCAGCAGCTTGGCCTCGGGAAGCGGGGGACGCAATGAGCAGTTCTTC.

This clonotype was seen only once. The chain couples TRBV14 to TRBJ2-2; D remains ambiguous. V was trimmed by 5 bases and J by 7 bases, leaving 8 bases between them. The germline V gene has CDR1 SGHDN and CDR2 FVKESK. There are 12 residues in the CDR3. CDR3 region: CASSYRVGELFF. CDR3 DNA: TGTGCCAGCAGCTACAGAGTCGGGGAGCTGTTTTTT.

This clonotype occurred a few times. The J gene is TRBJ1-5, the V gene TRBV30; no definite D call. Germline V gives CDR1 GTSNPN, CDR2 SVGIG (reference sequence). V gave up 4 bases and J gave up 5 bases, with 15 bases separating them. The CDR3 sequence is 14 residues long. CDR3 nucleotide sequence: TGTGCCTGGACCGGCCTGCCTGGCCATCAGCCCCAGCATTTT. Translated, it gives CAWTGLPGHQPQHF.

The chain uses TRBV20-1 and TRBJ1-1; the D is unclear. CDR3 length equals 14 residues. CDR1 and CDR2 from the germline V gene are DFQATT and SNEGSKA (reference sequence). The germline V and J ends were trimmed by 1 base and 2 bases, with 11 bases remaining between them. CDR3 sequence (DNA): TGCAGTGCTAGAGGCAGCCTGACTAACACTGAAGCTTTCTTT. It codes for CSARGSLTNTEAFF.

This clonotype was observed a few times. This chain joins TRBV6-5 and TRBJ2-3, with no clear D. The length of the CDR3 is 18 residues. The V gene's germline CDR1 is MNHEY and CDR2 SVGAGI. Trimming removed 0 bases at V and 4 bases at J, with 20 bases between. The DNA of the CDR3 is TGTGCCAGCAGTTACTCAGGCCTAGAGGCGTTGGGCCCAGATACGCAGTATTTT. It translates to CASSYSGLEALGPDTQYF.

This clonotype was seen repeatedly, ten times or more. This chain uses TRBV4-2 with TRBJ2-2; D may be TRBD2 (5 bases). Germline V gene data show CDR1 as LGHNA and CDR2 as YNFKEQ. This CDR3 is built from 14 residues. V was clipped by 6 bases and J by 7 bases, with 15 bases between them. CDR3 protein: CASRLSGRDGELFF. The CDR3 DNA reads as TGTGCCAGCAGGTTGAGCGGAAGAGACGGGGAGCTGTTTTTT.

This clonotype showed up many times. The gene calls are TRBV2 and TRBJ2-4, with D tentatively TRBD2 (5 bases). The CDR3 sequence is 15 residues long. Trimming cost V 4 bases and J 3 bases, with 13 bases left between them. Germline CDR1 reads SNHLY; CDR2 reads FYNNEI. The DNA for the CDR3 is TGTGCCAGCAGTGCGGCAGAAGGGAGCAAAAACATTCAGTACTTC. Residues: CASSAAEGSKNIQYF.

This chain connects TRBV28 to TRBJ2-5; 9 nucleotides agree with TRBD2. The germline V gene has CDR1 MDHEN and CDR2 SYDVKM. V lost 2 bases and J lost 7; bases outside the gene matches: 11. This CDR3 comprises 16 residues. CDR3 coding DNA: TGTGCCAGCAGTTTAGTAGCGGGGGCCGTCCCGGGGACCCAGTACTTC. It specifies CASSLVAGAVPGTQYF.

The chain links TRBV29-1 to TRBJ1-1; D is undetermined. This CDR3 has 12 residues. Trimming removed 4 bases from V and 4 bases from J, with 10 bases in between. CDR1 and CDR2 (germline): SQVTM, ANQGSEA. This CDR3 reads CSVVLDRTEAFF. In DNA, the CDR3 is TGCAGCGTTGTTTTGGACCGCACTGAAGCTTTCTTT. Full variable domain (remainder filled in from reference TRBV29-1 and TRBJ1-1): SAVISQKPSRDICQRGTSLTIQCQVDSQVTMMFWYRQQPGQSLTLIATANQGSEATYESGFVIDKFPISRPNLTFSTLTVSNMSPEDSSIYLCSVVLDRTEAFFGQGTRLTVV.

This chain joins TRBV2 and TRBJ2-7; a weak D match, TRBD1 (6 bases). Deletions cut 6 bases from V and 3 bases from J, with 15 bases between. The CDR3 is made up of 14 amino acids. Germline V gives CDR1 SNHLY, CDR2 FYNNEI. CDR3 loop: CASREQGRGYEQYF. The CDR3 nucleotides are TGTGCCAGCAGGGAACAGGGAAGGGGCTACGAGCAGTACTTC.

This clonotype was recorded a few times. V gene TRBV2 combines with J gene TRBJ2-2; 8 bases agree with TRBD1. The V and J ends lost 7 bases and 6 bases, in that order; junction bases with no gene match: 13. In germline, CDR1 is SNHLY, CDR2 FYNNEI. This CDR3 comprises 16 residues. The CDR3 here is CASIPLTGDRAGELFF. Here the CDR3 DNA reads TGTGCCAGCATACCCTTGACAGGGGATCGAGCCGGGGAGCTGTTTTTT.

J is TRBJ2-3 and V is TRBV20-1; 8 nucleotides align to TRBD2. The CDR3 loop spans 14 amino acids. CDR1 and CDR2 from the germline V gene are DFQATT and SNEGSKA (reference sequence). J lost 0 bases, V lost 5 bases, and 4 bases had no gene match. CDR3 bases: TGCAGTGCTTGGACTAGCTTTAGCACAGATACGCAGTATTTT. Residues: CSAWTSFSTDTQYF.

This clonotype has only a few counts. The gene calls are TRBV7-6 and TRBJ2-1; TRBD2 aligns across 7 bases. CDR3 length: 13 residues. Germline lookup yields CDR1 SGHVS and CDR2 FNYEAQ. V gave up 1 base and J gave up 13 bases; unmatched junction bases: 7. The CDR3 here is CASSLGGGGYQFF. The CDR3 bases are TGTGCCAGCAGCTTAGGTGGGGGAGGGTACCAGTTCTTC.